The 25 T cell receptor beta chains presented below share a single source sample, sequenced in a study of OX40 agonist ivuxolimab in advanced cancers. Measured with immunoSEQ multiplex PCR; TCRdb has only the in-frame clones, and not every one. The sample consists of about 89,000 clones, approximately 91% of them appearing once. The source material was CD4+ or CD8+ T cells sorted from blood, sampled in a trial of the OX40 agonist ivuxolimab. These receptors were obtained from an adult with an advanced solid tumor such as melanoma, head and neck, liver or kidney cancer.

The chain combines TRBV5-4 with TRBJ2-5; TRBD2 aligns across 12 bases. This CDR3 has 16 residues. Per the germline V gene, CDR1 is SGHNT and CDR2 is YYREEE (reference sequence). The V segment lost 3 bases and the J segment 4 bases; nucleotides outside the gene matches: 7. CDR3 protein: CASSSSSGGAPETQYF. CDR3 bases: TGTGCCAGCAGCTCCTCTAGCGGGGGGGCCCCAGAGACCCAGTACTTC.

The gene calls are TRBV6-6 and TRBJ1-5; the match to TRBD1 covers 8 bases. This CDR3 is 16 amino acids long. Germline loops: CDR1 MNHNY, CDR2 SVGAGI (reference sequence). Trimming removed 2 bases from V and 1 base from J; junction bases left unmatched: 4. CDR3 sequence (DNA): TGTGCCAGCAGTTACCGACAGGGGTTCAGCAATCAGCCCCAGCATTTT. Translation: CASSYRQGFSNQPQHF.

The chain combines TRBV5-1 with TRBJ1-1; D remains ambiguous. Germline CDR1 and CDR2: SGHRS and YFSETQ. V lost 0 bases and J lost 4, with 10 bases in between. This CDR3 region has 14 residues. CDR3 region: CASSLGEEGTEAFF. The DNA of the CDR3 is TGCGCCAGCAGCTTGGGGGAAGAGGGCACTGAAGCTTTCTTT.

The CDR3 coding sequence is TGTGCCAGCAGTCCTGGGGGGCCCATTAAGGGCTACACCTTC. Residues: CASSPGGPIKGYTF. The genes are TRBV28 and TRBJ1-2, with TRBD1 as a possible D gene (6 bases). V lost 5 bases and J 8 bases, leaving 18 bases between the germline ends. From germline, CDR1 is MDHEN and CDR2 SYDVKM. The CDR3 totals 14 residues.

The chain uses TRBV20-1 and TRBJ2-5; no clear D. This CDR3 is built from 11 residues. CDR1 and CDR2 from the germline V gene are DFQATT and SNEGSKA (reference sequence). Deletions cut 6 bases from V and 4 bases from J, with 9 bases between. CDR3 coding DNA: TGCAGTGCCTACAGTCCAGAGACCCAGTACTTC. Protein sequence: CSAYSPETQYF.

V gene TRBV6-1 combines with J gene TRBJ2-2; D remains ambiguous. There are 15 residues in the CDR3. Germline values: CDR1 MNHNS, CDR2 SASEGT. V was cut by 4 bases and J by 5 bases, with 14 bases left in between. The CDR3 DNA reads TGTGCCAGCAGTGTCAACGGCGCAAAGACCGGGGAGCTGTTTTTT. This translates into CASSVNGAKTGELFF.

V gene TRBV5-4 combines with J gene TRBJ1-1, with D perhaps matching TRBD1 (5 bases). Trimming shortened V by 0 bases and J by 4 bases, and 10 bases separated the two germline ends. There are 14 residues in the CDR3. Germline CDR1 reads SGHNT; CDR2 reads YYREEE (reference sequence). CDR3 sequence: CASSLAGAGTEAFF. In DNA form, the CDR3 reads TGTGCCAGCAGCTTGGCTGGGGCAGGCACTGAAGCTTTCTTT.

The chain employs TRBV29-1 and TRBJ2-7; the match to TRBD1 covers 7 bases. J lost 0 bases, V lost 4 bases, and 6 bases had no gene match. Germline CDR1 and CDR2: SQVTM and ANQGSEA. The CDR3 extends over 14 amino acids. CDR3 in amino acids: CSVAVQGFSYEQYF. The CDR3 DNA follows: TGCAGCGTTGCTGTACAGGGGTTCTCCTACGAGCAGTACTTC.

The chain joins TRBV11-1 to TRBJ2-2; 8 bases align to TRBD1. Trimming removed 3 bases from V and 3 bases from J; junction bases left unmatched: 3. The CDR3 extends over 15 amino acids. In germline, CDR1 is SGHAT, CDR2 FQDESV (reference sequence). CDR3: CASSLDRADTGELFF. The DNA for the CDR3 is TGTGCCAGCAGCTTGGACAGGGCCGACACCGGGGAGCTGTTTTTT. The full variable domain, rest sourced from reference TRBV11-1 and TRBJ2-2, is EAEVAQSPRYKITEKSQAVAFWCDPISGHATLYWYRQILGQGPELLVQFQDESVVDDSQLPKDRFSAERLKGVDSTLKIQPAELGDSAMYLCASSLDRADTGELFFGEGSRLTVL.

This clone was detected only once. The chain combines TRBV5-1 with TRBJ2-1; 7 nucleotides match TRBD2. CDR1 and CDR2 from the germline V gene are SGHRS and YFSETQ. CDR3 length equals 14 residues. V shed 0 bases, J shed 9 bases, and the junction held 6 bases outside the gene matches. The DNA for the CDR3 is TGCGCCAGCAGCTTGGGCGAGCGGGGTGGTGAGCAGTTCTTC. The encoded protein is CASSLGERGGEQFF.

This clone was counted once. The rearrangement links TRBV5-4 to TRBJ1-3, with 8 bases fitting TRBD1. The CDR3 runs 15 residues. CDR1 is SGHNT, CDR2 YYREEE, per germline (reference sequence). V lost 3 bases and J lost 4; bases outside the gene matches: 6. CDR3 sequence reads: CASSSAGGTGNTIYF. The CDR3 region has the DNA TGTGCCAGCAGCTCAGCAGGGGGCACCGGAAACACCATATATTTT.

This rearrangement joins TRBV9 to TRBJ1-5; D unclear. V shed 2 bases and J shed 2 bases, with 17 bases lying between them. The CDR3 contains 17 residues. The germline V gene has CDR1 SGDLS and CDR2 YYNGEE. The DNA for the CDR3 is TGTGCCAGCAGCGTTACCCCGCAGCCAGGAGGCAATCAGCCCCAGCATTTT. This codes for CASSVTPQPGGNQPQHF.

The rearrangement uses TRBV28 and TRBJ2-1; 13 bases map to TRBD2. Per the germline V gene, CDR1 is MDHEN and CDR2 is SYDVKM. J lost 6 bases, V lost 7 bases, and 6 bases had no gene match. The CDR3 is made up of 15 amino acids. The chain's CDR3 is CASTRGTSGINEQFF. As DNA, the CDR3 is TGTGCCAGCACTCGCGGGACTAGCGGGATCAATGAGCAGTTCTTC.

This clone has more than one count but fewer than ten. This rearrangement joins TRBV27 to TRBJ2-1; 15 bases map to TRBD2. This CDR3 is 16 amino acids long. V trimming: 5 bases; J trimming: 7 bases; junction bases outside the gene matches: 6. The germline V gene encodes CDR1 MNHEY and CDR2 SMNVEV (reference sequence). CDR3 sequence: CASSRVGTSGRNEQFF. The CDR3 DNA reads as TGTGCCAGCAGTCGGGTAGGGACTAGCGGGAGGAATGAGCAGTTCTTC.

This chain joins TRBV4-3 and TRBJ2-1; D possibly corresponds to TRBD2 (7 bases). The CDR3 length is 17 residues. Germline V lookup: CDR1 LGHNA, CDR2 YSLEER. The V gene lost 1 base and the J gene lost 7 bases, with 20 bases spanning the gap. Here the CDR3 reads CASSQGVLGGAWNEQFF. For the CDR3, the DNA is TGCGCCAGCAGCCAAGGGGTTTTAGGGGGGGCCTGGAATGAGCAGTTCTTC.

This rearrangement joins TRBV29-1 to TRBJ2-3; TRBD2 matches 12 bases. The CDR3 has 12 residues. Germline trimming cut 4 bases from V and 14 bases from J; bases unmatched to any gene: 7. Germline V lookup: CDR1 SQVTM, CDR2 ANQGSEA. CDR3 sequence: CSVGLAGVPAYF. CDR3 DNA sequence: TGCAGCGTTGGACTAGCGGGGGTTCCCGCGTATTTT.

The genes are TRBV7-2 and TRBJ2-3; D is unresolved. Trimming took 4 bases from V and 1 from J, leaving 9 bases between them. The CDR3 runs 14 residues. The germline V gene encodes CDR1 SGHTA and CDR2 FQGNSA. CDR3 sequence reads: CASSSPVGTDTQYF. The CDR3 DNA reads TGTGCCAGCAGCTCCCCGGTAGGCACAGATACGCAGTATTTT.

J is TRBJ2-5 and V is TRBV5-1; D is unclear. This CDR3 spans 15 amino acids. V was trimmed by 0 bases and J by 5 bases, leaving 14 bases between them. CDR1 and CDR2 (germline): SGHRS, YFSETQ. The CDR3 loop reads CASSLGYQVSETQYF. The CDR3 DNA is TGCGCCAGCAGCTTGGGGTACCAGGTTTCCGAGACCCAGTACTTC. The full variable domain, its missing parts supplied by reference TRBV5-1 and TRBJ2-5, is KAGVTQTPRYLIKTRGQQVTLSCSPISGHRSVSWYQQTPGQGLQFLFEYFSETQRNKGNFPGRFSGRQFSNSRSEMNVSTLELGDSALYLCASSLGYQVSETQYFGPGTRLLVL.

The rearrangement links TRBV28 to TRBJ1-3, with a weak D call TRBD1 (5 bases). Germline lookup yields CDR1 MDHEN and CDR2 SYDVKM. CDR3 length: 15 residues. Trimming took off 3 bases at V and 2 bases at J, with 11 bases between the two ends. CDR3 residues: CASSFSGGAGNTIYF. The CDR3 DNA sequence: TGTGCCAGCAGTTTCAGCGGGGGGGCTGGAAACACCATATATTTT.

This clone was counted a single time. J is TRBJ2-7 and V is TRBV7-7; 11 bases line up with TRBD2. Germline loops: CDR1 SSHAT, CDR2 FNYEAQ (reference sequence). V lost 4 bases to trimming and J lost 7 bases; unmatched junction nucleotides: 3. The CDR3 loop spans 13 amino acids. CDR3: CASSSLAGDEQYF. CDR3 sequence (DNA): TGTGCCAGCAGCTCACTAGCGGGGGATGAGCAGTACTTC.

V is TRBV6-6 and J is TRBJ1-4; the D gene is possibly TRBD1 (6 bases). Germline CDR1 is MNHNY and CDR2 is SVGAGI (reference sequence). V lost 9 bases, J lost 5 bases, and 19 bases lay in between. The CDR3 spans 15 residues. The CDR3 DNA reads as TGTGCCAGTTCGGGACACTTGGGTGGAAATGAAAAACTGTTTTTT. It codes for CASSGHLGGNEKLFF.

The J gene is TRBJ1-3, the V gene TRBV5-1; D is ambiguous. This CDR3 has 14 amino acids. From germline, CDR1 is SGHRS and CDR2 YFSETQ. V was cut by 0 bases and J by 2 bases, with 6 bases left in between. The CDR3 reads CASSLDNPGNTIYF. CDR3 DNA: TGCGCCAGCAGCTTGGACAATCCTGGAAACACCATATATTTT.

This CDR3 reads CASSLEGQGPYGYTF. The CDR3 DNA is TGCGCCAGCAGCTTGGAGGGACAGGGGCCCTATGGCTACACCTTC. This chain links TRBV5-1 with TRBJ1-2; 10 bases line up with TRBD1. The length of the CDR3 is 15 residues. Germline trimming cut 0 bases from V and 4 bases from J; bases unmatched to any gene: 3. Per the germline V gene, CDR1 is SGHRS and CDR2 is YFSETQ.

The chain is built from TRBV5-4 and TRBJ2-6; tentative D call: TRBD1 (5 bases). CDR1 and CDR2 (germline): SGHNT, YYREEE (reference sequence). V lost 4 bases and J 0 bases, leaving 11 bases between the germline ends. CDR3 length: 16 amino acids. The CDR3 sequence: CASSPRQSSGANVLTF. In DNA, the CDR3 is TGTGCCAGCAGCCCGCGACAGAGCTCTGGGGCCAACGTCCTGACTTTC.

This clone was seen a single time. The chain uses TRBV29-1 and TRBJ1-1; D perhaps matches TRBD1 (6 bases). The CDR3 totals 13 residues. CDR1 SQVTM and CDR2 ANQGSEA come from the germline V gene. V shed 3 bases and J shed 2 bases, with 10 bases lying between them. CDR3 sequence (DNA): TGCAGCGTTGAGAAACAGGGCAACACTGAAGCTTTCTTT. This translates into CSVEKQGNTEAFF.